The clone carrying this T cell receptor (beta chain) was seen more than once but under ten times. A library of TCRbeta sequences, prepared with unique molecular identifiers, was generated. MiXCR, applied by TCRdb to the PCR reads, yields one record per CDR3 protein. Among 600,000 to 700,000 distinct CDR3 sequences, roughly 17% were seen once, and the ten largest hold 0.8% to 1.1%. This sample is drawn from a study of T-cell reconstitution after alpha-beta-depleted transplantation in children. V lost 5 bases and J lost 12; bases outside the gene matches: 21. The length of the CDR3 is 17 residues. Germline V gives CDR1 SGHRS, CDR2 YFSETQ.

The source material was PBMCs from the stem cell graft donor, sampled from the stem cell graft. This chain joins TRBV5-1 and TRBJ2-1; 9 positions agree with TRBD2. This clonotype was sampled from a human donor who donated a stem cell graft to a child with acute myeloid leukemia. CDR3 bases: TGCGCCAGCAGTCGAACTCCGGGACTAGCCACCTCTGAGGTGCAGTTCTTC. It encodes CASSRTPGLATSEVQFF.